This passage covers 6 T cell receptor beta chains from one sample sequenced in a study of T cell responses to AZD1222 COVID-19 vaccine. This table comes from immunoSEQ multiplex PCR, and its TCRdb copy is limited to in-frame clones, with some not included. The sample carries approximately 80,000 clones, more than 70% recorded once. Sequencing used peripheral blood, obtained on day 0 of AZD1222 vaccination. Receptors were obtained from an adult in good health.

J is TRBJ2-7 and V is TRBV6-5; maybe TRBD1 (5 bases). The CDR3 extends over 12 amino acids. Germline V CDR1 and CDR2: MNHEY, SVGAGI. Trimming removed 8 bases from V and 3 bases from J, with 11 bases in between. CDR3 sequence: CASSDTRYEQYF. The CDR3 nucleotides are TGTGCCAGCTCGGACACCCGCTACGAGCAGTACTTC.

This clone has just a few counts. The J gene is TRBJ1-6, the V gene TRBV9; D perhaps matches TRBD1 (6 bases). Germline assignment: CDR1 SGDLS and CDR2 YYNGEE. V lost 4 bases and J 9 bases, leaving 17 bases between the germline ends. The CDR3 has 15 residues. CDR3 sequence: CASSPGQTYVSPLHF. In DNA form, the CDR3 reads TGTGCCAGCAGCCCCGGACAGACCTATGTTTCACCCCTCCACTTT.

The rearrangement uses TRBV11-2 and TRBJ2-5; D remains ambiguous. CDR3 size: 15 residues. Looked up from germline, CDR1 is SGHAT and CDR2 is FQNNGV. V dropped 7 bases and J dropped 4 bases, with 19 bases sitting between them. This CDR3 reads CASTENWYSGETQYF. CDR3 sequence (DNA): TGTGCCAGCACCGAAAACTGGTACAGTGGAGAGACCCAGTACTTC.

J is TRBJ1-1 and V is TRBV2; weak D call: TRBD1 (5 bases). Germline-derived CDR1 and CDR2 are SNHLY and FYNNEI. The length of the CDR3 is 12 residues. Trimming shortened V by 1 base and J by 6 bases, and 6 bases separated the two germline ends. CDR3 in amino acids: CASSEGGAEAFF. The CDR3 DNA sequence: TGTGCCAGCAGTGAAGGGGGGGCTGAAGCTTTCTTT. Filled out from reference TRBV2 and TRBJ1-1, the complete variable domain reads EPEVTQTPSHQVTQMGQEVILRCVPISNHLYFYWYRQILGQKVEFLVSFYNNEISEKSEIFDDQFSVERPDGSNFTLKIRSTKLEDSAMYFCASSEGGAEAFFGQGTRLTVV.

The CDR3 protein is CASSLTWGQPQHF. The DNA of the CDR3 is TGTGCCAGCAGCCTGACCTGGGGGCAGCCCCAGCATTTT. This chain joins TRBV6-4 and TRBJ1-5, with TRBD1 as a possible D gene (5 bases). The V gene's germline CDR1 is MRHNA and CDR2 SNTAGT. Trimming shortened V by 6 bases and J by 7 bases, and 13 bases separated the two germline ends. CDR3 length: 13 amino acids.

A single count supports this clone. CDR3 sequence reads: CASSKALDRELDSNYGYTF. The CDR3, as DNA: TGTGCCAGCAGCAAAGCGCTGGACAGGGAACTTGATTCTAACTATGGCTACACCTTC. The chain carries TRBV21-1 and TRBJ1-2; the DNA was not used to check the table's D call, TRBD1. TRBV21-1 is annotated as a pseudogene. The CDR3 runs to 19 residues.